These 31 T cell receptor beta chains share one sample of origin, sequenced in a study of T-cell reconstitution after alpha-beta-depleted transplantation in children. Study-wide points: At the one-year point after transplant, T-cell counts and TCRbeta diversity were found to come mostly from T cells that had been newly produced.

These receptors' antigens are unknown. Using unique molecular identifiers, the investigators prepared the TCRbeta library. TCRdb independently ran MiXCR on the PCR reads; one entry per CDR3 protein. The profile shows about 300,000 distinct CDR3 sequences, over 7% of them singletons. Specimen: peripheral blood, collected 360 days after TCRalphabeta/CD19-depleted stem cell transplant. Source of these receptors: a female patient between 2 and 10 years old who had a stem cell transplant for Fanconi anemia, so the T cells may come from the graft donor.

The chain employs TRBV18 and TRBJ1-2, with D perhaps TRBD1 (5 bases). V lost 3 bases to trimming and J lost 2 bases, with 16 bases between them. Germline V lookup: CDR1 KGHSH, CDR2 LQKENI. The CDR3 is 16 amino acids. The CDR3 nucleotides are TGTGCCAGCTCACCTATGGAGGGGATTGGCAACTATGGCTACACCTTC. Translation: CASSPMEGIGNYGYTF.

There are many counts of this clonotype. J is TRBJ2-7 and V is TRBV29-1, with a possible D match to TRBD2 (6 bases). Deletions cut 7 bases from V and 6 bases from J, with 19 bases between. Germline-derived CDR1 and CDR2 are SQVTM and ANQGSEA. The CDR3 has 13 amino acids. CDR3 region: CSAVGGKRFEQYF. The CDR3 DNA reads TGCAGCGCTGTCGGAGGGAAGAGGTTCGAGCAGTACTTC.

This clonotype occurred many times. As DNA, the CDR3 is TGTGCCAGCAGTTTCGAACCCCGGGACGCCCAAGAGACCCAGTACTTC. This translates into CASSFEPRDAQETQYF. The J gene is TRBJ2-5, the V gene TRBV7-8; D is perhaps TRBD1 or TRBD2 (5 bases each). Germline V gene sequence: CDR1 SGHVS, CDR2 FQNEAQ. Trimming pared 6 bases from V and 1 base from J, leaving 18 bases between. The CDR3 has 16 residues. The full variable domain, rest sourced from reference TRBV7-8 and TRBJ2-5, is GAGVSQSPRYKVAKRGQDVALRCDPISGHVSLFWYQQALGQGPEFLTYFQNEAQLDKSGLPSDRFFAERPEGSVSTLKIQRTQQEDSAVYLCASSFEPRDAQETQYFGPGTRLLVL.

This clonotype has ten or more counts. Here the CDR3 reads CASSSGLAGGRTDTQYF. CDR3 coding DNA: TGCGCCAGCAGCTCCGGACTAGCGGGGGGCAGGACAGATACGCAGTATTTT. The gene calls are TRBV5-1 and TRBJ2-3; 14 nucleotides line up with TRBD2. The CDR3 length is 17 residues. Germline lookup yields CDR1 SGHRS and CDR2 YFSETQ. With V trimmed by 3 bases and J by 3 bases, 6 bases remained unmatched.

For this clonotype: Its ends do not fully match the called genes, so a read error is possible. The CDR3 protein is CASSPPVPYQETRYF. CDR3 sequence (DNA): TGTGCCAGCAGCCCCCCAGTACCGTACCAAGAGACCCGGTACTTC. The chain links TRBV11-2 to TRBJ2-5; D remains unclear. Germline loops: CDR1 SGHAT, CDR2 FQNNGV. The CDR3 totals 15 residues.

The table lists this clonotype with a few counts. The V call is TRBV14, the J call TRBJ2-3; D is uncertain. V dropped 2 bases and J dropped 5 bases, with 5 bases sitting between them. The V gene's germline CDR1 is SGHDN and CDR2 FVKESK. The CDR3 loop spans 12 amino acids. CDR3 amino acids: CASSQLRDTQYF. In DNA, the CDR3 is TGTGCCAGCAGCCAATTGCGAGATACGCAGTATTTT.

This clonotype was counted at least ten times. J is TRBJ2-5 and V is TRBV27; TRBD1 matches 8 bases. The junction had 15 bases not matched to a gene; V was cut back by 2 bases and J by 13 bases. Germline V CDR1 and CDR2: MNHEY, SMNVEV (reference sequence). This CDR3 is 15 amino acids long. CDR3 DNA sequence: TGTGCCAGCAGTTTAATGGGTATGGGACAGGCGGCCCGGTACTTC. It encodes CASSLMGMGQAARYF.

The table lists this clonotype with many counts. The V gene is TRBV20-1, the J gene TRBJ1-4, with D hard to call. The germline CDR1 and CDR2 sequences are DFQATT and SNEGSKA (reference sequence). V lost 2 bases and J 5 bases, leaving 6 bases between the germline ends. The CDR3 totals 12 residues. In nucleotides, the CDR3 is TGCAGTGCTAGACGGCCAAATGAAAAACTGTTTTTT. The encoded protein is CSARRPNEKLFF.

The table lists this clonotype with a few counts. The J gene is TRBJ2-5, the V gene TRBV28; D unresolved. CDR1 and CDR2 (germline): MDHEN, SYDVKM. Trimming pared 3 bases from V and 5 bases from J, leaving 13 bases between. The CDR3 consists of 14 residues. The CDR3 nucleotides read TGTGCCAGCAGTTTCGATCTGGGCGCCGAGACCCAGTACTTC. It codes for CASSFDLGAETQYF.

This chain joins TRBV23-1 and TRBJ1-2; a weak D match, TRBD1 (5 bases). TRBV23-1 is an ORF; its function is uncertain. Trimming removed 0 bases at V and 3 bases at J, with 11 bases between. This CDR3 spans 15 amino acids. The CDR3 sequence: CASSQSKEGYYGYTF. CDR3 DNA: TGCGCCAGCAGTCAATCGAAAGAGGGGTACTATGGCTACACCTTC.

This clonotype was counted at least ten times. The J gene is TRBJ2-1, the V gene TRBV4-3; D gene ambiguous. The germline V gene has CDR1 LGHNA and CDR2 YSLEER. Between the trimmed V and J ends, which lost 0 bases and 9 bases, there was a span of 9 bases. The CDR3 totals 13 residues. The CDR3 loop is CASSQESRVEQFF. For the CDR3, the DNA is TGCGCCAGCAGCCAAGAATCACGGGTTGAGCAGTTCTTC.

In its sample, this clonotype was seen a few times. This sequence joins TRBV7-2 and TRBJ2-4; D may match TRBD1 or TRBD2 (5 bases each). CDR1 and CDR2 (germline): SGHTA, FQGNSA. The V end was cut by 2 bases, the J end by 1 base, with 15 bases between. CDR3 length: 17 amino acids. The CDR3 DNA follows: TGTGCCAGCAGCTTATCGCCCCGGGGCGCGGCCAAAAACATTCAGTACTTC. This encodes CASSLSPRGAAKNIQYF.

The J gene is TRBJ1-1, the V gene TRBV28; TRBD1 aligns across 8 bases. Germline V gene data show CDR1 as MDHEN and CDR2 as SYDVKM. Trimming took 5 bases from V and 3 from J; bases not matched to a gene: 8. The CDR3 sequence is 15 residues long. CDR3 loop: CASSPMTGVYTEAFF. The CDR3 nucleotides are TGTGCCAGCAGTCCAATGACAGGGGTTTACACTGAAGCTTTCTTT.

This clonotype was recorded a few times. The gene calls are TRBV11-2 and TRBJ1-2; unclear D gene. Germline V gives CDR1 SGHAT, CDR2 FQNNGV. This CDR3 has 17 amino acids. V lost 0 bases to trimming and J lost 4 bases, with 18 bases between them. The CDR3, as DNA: TGTGCCAGCAGCTTAGACGACCGATACTCGGGGAGCTATGGCTACACCTTC. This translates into CASSLDDRYSGSYGYTF.

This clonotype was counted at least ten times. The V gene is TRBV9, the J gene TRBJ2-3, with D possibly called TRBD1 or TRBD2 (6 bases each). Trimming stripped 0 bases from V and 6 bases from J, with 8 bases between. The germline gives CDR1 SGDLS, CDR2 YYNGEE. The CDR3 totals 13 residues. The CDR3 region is CASSVAGADTQYF. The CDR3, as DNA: TGTGCCAGCAGCGTAGCGGGGGCGGATACGCAGTATTTT.

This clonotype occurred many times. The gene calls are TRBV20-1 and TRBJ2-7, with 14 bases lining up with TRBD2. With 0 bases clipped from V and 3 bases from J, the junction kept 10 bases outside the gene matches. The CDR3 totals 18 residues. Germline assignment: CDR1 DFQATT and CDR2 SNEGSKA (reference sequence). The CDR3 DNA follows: TGCAGTGCTAGAGATCCAGGGACTAGCGGGAGAAGGATCTACGAGCAGTACTTC. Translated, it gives CSARDPGTSGRRIYEQYF.

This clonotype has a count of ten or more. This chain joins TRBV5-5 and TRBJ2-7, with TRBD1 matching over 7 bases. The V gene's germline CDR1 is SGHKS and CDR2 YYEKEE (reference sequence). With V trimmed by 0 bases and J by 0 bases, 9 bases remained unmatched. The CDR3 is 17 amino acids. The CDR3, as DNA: TGTGCCAGCAGCTTGGACCCCGGGACAGAGGGCTCCTACGAGCAGTACTTC. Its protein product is CASSLDPGTEGSYEQYF.

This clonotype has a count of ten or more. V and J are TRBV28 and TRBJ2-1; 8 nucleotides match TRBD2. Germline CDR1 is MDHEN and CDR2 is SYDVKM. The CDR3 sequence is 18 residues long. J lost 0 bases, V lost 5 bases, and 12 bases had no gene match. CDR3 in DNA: TGTGCCAGCAGTCCCCGATCTAGCGGGTACAGCTCCTACAATGAGCAGTTCTTC. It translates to CASSPRSSGYSSYNEQFF.

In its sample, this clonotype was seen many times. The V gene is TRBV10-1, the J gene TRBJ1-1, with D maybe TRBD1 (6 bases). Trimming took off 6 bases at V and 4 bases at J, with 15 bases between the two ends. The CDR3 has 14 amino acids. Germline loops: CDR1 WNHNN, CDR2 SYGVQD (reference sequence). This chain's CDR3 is CASRSDRSATEAFF. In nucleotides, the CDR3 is TGCGCCAGCAGGAGCGACAGGTCGGCCACTGAAGCTTTCTTT.

This CDR3 is CASSFNGLSYTF. The CDR3 DNA sequence: TGTGCCAGCAGTTTTAACGGTCTCAGCTACACCTTC. The chain recombines TRBV27 with TRBJ1-2, with D unclear. There are 12 residues in the CDR3. The germline V and J ends were trimmed by 3 bases and 9 bases, with 11 bases remaining between them. From germline, CDR1 is MNHEY and CDR2 SMNVEV (reference sequence).

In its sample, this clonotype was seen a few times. Written as DNA, the CDR3 is TGTGCCAGCAGCTTAGTCCTATATTCACCCCTCCACTTT. It specifies CASSLVLYSPLHF. The V and J genes are TRBV7-8 and TRBJ1-6; D is ambiguous. This CDR3 spans 13 amino acids. Germline CDR1 SGHVS, CDR2 FQNEAQ. V was cut by 1 base and J by 8 bases, with 6 bases left in between.

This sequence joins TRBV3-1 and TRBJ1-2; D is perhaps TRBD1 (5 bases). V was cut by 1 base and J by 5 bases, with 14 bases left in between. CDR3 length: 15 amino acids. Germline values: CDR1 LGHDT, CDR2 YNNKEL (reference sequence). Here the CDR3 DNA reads TGTGCCAGCAGCCAAGCGCCGGACATCCTTTATGGCTACACCTTC. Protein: CASSQAPDILYGYTF. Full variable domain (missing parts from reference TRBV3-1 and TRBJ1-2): DTAVSQTPKYLVTQMGNDKSIKCEQNLGHDTMYWYKQDSKKFLKIMFSYNNKELIINETVPNRFSPKSPDKAHLNLHINSLELGDSAVYFCASSQAPDILYGYTFGSGTRLTVV.

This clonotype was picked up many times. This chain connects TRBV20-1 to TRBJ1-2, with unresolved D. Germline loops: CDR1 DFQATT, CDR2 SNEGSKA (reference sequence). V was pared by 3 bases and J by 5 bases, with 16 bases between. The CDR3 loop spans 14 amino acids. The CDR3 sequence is CSASQFRMPYGYTF. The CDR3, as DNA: TGCAGTGCTAGTCAGTTCCGAATGCCTTATGGCTACACCTTC.

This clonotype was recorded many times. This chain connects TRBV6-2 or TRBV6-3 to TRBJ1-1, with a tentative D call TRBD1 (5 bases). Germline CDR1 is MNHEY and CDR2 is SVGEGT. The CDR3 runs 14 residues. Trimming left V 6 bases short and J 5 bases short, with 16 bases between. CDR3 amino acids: CASSWGRFRTEAFF. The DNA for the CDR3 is TGTGCCAGCAGCTGGGGACGGTTTAGGACTGAAGCTTTCTTT.

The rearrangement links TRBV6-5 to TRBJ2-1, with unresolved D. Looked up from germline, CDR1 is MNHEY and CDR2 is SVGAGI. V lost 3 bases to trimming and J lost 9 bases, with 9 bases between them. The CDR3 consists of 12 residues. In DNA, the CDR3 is TGTGCCAGCAGTTATAAGGTCGGTGAGCAGTTCTTC. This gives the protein CASSYKVGEQFF.

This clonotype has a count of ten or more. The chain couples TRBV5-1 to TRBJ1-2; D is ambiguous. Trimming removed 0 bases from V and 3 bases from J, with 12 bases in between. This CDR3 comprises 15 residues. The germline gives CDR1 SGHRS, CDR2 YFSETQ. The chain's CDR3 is CASSLGTSRDYGYTF. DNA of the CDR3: TGCGCCAGCAGCTTGGGTACATCGAGGGACTATGGCTACACCTTC.

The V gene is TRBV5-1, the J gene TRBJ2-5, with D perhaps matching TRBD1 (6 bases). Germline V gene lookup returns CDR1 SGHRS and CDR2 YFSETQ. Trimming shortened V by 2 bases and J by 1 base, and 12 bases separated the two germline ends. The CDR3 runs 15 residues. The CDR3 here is CASSLLGAVQETQYF. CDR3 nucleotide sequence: TGCGCCAGCAGCTTATTGGGGGCCGTCCAAGAGACCCAGTACTTC.

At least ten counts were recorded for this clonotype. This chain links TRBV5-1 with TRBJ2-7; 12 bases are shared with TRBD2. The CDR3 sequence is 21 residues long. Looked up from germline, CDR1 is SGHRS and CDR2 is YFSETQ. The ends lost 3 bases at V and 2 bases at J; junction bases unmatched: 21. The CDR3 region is CASSSIRSGLAGKRTTYEQYF. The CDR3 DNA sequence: TGCGCCAGCAGCTCCATCCGTTCCGGACTAGCGGGAAAAAGAACAACCTACGAGCAGTACTTC. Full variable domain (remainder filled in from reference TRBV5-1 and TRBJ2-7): KAGVTQTPRYLIKTRGQQVTLSCSPISGHRSVSWYQQTPGQGLQFLFEYFSETQRNKGNFPGRFSGRQFSNSRSEMNVSTLELGDSALYLCASSSIRSGLAGKRTTYEQYFGPGTRLTVT.

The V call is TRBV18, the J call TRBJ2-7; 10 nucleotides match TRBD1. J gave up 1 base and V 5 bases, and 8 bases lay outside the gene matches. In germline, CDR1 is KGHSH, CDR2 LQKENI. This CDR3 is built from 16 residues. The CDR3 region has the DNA TGTGCCAGCTCATACATCGACAGGGGGCTATCCTACGAGCAGTACTTC. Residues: CASSYIDRGLSYEQYF.

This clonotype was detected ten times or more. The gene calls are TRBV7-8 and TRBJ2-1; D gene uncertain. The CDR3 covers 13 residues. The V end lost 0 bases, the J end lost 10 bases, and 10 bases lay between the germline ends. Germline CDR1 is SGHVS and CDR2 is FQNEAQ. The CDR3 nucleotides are TGTGCCAGCAGCTTAGCTGTTCTCTGGGAGCAGTTCTTC. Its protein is CASSLAVLWEQFF.

CDR3 sequence (DNA): TGCGCCAGCAGCCCCGGAAGTGATGAGCAGTTCTTC. It codes for CASSPGSDEQFF. This chain links TRBV5-1 with TRBJ2-1; D remains unclear. The V end lost 4 bases, the J end lost 8 bases, and 10 bases lay between the germline ends. The CDR3 runs to 12 residues. CDR1 and CDR2 from the germline V gene are SGHRS and YFSETQ.